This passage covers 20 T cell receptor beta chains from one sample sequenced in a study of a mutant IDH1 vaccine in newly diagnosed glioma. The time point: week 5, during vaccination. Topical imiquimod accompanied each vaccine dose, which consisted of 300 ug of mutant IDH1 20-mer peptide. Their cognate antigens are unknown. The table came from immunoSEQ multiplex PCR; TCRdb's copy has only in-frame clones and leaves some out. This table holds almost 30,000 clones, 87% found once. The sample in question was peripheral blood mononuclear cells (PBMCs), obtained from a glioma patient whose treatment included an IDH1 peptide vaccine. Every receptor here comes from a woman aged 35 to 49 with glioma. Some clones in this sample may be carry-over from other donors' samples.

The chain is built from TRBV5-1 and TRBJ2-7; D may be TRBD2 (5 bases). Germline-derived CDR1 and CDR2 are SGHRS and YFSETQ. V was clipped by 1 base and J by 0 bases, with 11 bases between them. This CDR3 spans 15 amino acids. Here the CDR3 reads CASSLSGLSSYEQYF. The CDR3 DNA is TGCGCCAGCAGCTTGAGTGGACTCAGCTCCTACGAGCAGTACTTC.

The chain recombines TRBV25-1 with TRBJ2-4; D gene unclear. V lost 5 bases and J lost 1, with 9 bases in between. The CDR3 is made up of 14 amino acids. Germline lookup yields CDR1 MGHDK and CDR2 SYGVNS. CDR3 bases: TGTGCCAGCAGTCAGGATACGGCCAAAAACATTCAGTACTTC. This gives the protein CASSQDTAKNIQYF.

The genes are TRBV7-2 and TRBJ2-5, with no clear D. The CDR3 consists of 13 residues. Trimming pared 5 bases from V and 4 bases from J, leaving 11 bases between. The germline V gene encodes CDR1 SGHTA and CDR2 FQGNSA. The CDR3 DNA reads TGTGCCAGCAGCCAGTGGGCCGGAGAGACCCAGTACTTC. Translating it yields CASSQWAGETQYF.

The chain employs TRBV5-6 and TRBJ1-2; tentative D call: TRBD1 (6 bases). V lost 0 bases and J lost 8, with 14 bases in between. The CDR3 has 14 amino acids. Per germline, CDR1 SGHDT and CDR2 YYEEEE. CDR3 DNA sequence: TGTGCCAGCAGCTTGGGTGGGGGCCTGAGGGGCTACACCTTC. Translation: CASSLGGGLRGYTF. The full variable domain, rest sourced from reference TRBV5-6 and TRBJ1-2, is DAGVTQSPTHLIKTRGQQVTLRCSPKSGHDTVSWYQQALGQGPQFIFQYYEEEERQRGNFPDRFSGHQFPNYSSELNVNALLLGDSALYLCASSLGGGLRGYTFGSGTRLTVV.

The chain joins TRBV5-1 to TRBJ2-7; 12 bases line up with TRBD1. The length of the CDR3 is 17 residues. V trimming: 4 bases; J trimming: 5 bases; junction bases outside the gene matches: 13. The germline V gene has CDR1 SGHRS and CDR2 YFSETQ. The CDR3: CASSPGTGGDPPHEQYF. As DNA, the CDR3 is TGCGCCAGCAGCCCCGGGACAGGGGGCGACCCCCCCCACGAGCAGTACTTC.

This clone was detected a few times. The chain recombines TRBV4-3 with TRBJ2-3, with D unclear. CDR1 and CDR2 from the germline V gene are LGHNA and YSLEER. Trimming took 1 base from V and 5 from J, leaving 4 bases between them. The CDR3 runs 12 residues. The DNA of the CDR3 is TGCGCCAGCAGCCAAGGGCAAGATACGCAGTATTTT. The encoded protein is CASSQGQDTQYF.

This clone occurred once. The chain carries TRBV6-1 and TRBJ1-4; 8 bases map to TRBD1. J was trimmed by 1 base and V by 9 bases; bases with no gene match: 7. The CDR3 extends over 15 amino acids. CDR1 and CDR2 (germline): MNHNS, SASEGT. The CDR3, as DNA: TGTGCCAGTGATGACAGGGGTCGAACTAATGAAAAACTGTTTTTT. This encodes CASDDRGRTNEKLFF.

CDR3 residues: CASSPGYLAGGPSAKNIQYF. Here the CDR3 DNA reads TGTGCCAGCAGCCCCGGATATTTAGCGGGAGGGCCTTCAGCCAAAAACATTCAGTACTTC. This rearrangement joins TRBV9 to TRBJ2-4; 11 bases map to TRBD2. CDR1 SGDLS and CDR2 YYNGEE come from the germline V gene. CDR3 size: 20 residues. V was clipped by 4 bases and J by 0 bases; unmatched bases: 15. The full variable domain, with the rest looked up from reference TRBV9 and TRBJ2-4, is DSGVTQTPKHLITATGQRVTLRCSPRSGDLSVYWYQQSLDQGLQFLIQYYNGEERAKGNILERFSAQQFPDLHSELNLSSLELGDSALYFCASSPGYLAGGPSAKNIQYFGAGTRLSVL.

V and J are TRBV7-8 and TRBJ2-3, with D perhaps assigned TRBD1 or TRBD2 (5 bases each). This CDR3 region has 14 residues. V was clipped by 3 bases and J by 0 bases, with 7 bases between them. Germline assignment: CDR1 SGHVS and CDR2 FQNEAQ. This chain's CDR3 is CASSFGDSTDTQYF. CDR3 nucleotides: TGTGCCAGCAGCTTTGGGGACAGCACAGATACGCAGTATTTT.

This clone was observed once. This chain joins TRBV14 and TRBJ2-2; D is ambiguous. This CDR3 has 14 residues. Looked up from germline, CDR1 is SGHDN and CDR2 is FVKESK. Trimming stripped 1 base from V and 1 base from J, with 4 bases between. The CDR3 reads CASSQVLNTGELFF. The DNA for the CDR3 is TGTGCCAGCAGCCAAGTGCTGAACACCGGGGAGCTGTTTTTT. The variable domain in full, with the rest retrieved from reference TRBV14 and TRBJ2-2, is EAGVTQFPSHSVIEKGQTVTLRCDPISGHDNLYWYRRVMGKEIKFLLHFVKESKQDESGMPNNRFLAERTGGTYSTLKVQPAELEDSGVYFCASSQVLNTGELFFGEGSRLTVL.

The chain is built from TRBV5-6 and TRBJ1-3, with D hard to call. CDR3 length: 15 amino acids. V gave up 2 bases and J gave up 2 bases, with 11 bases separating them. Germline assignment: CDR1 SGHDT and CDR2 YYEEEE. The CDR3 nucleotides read TGTGCCAGCAGCTTTAGAAGCAACACTGGAAACACCATATATTTT. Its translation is CASSFRSNTGNTIYF.

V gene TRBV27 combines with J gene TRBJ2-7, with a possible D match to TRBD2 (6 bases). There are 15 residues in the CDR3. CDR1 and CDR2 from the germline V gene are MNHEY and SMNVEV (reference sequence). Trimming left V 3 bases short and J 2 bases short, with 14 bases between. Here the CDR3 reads CASSFGGMVPYEQYF. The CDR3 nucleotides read TGTGCCAGCAGTTTTGGGGGGATGGTCCCCTACGAGCAGTACTTC.

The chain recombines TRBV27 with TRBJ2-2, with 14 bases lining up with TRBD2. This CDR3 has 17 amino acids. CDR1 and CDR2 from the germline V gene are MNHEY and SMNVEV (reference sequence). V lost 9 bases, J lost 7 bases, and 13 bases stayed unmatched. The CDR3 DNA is TGTGCCAGGACCGCCGGGACTAGCGGGAGAGAAGGCGGGGAGCTGTTTTTT. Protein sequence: CARTAGTSGREGGELFF.

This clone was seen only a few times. The CDR3 region has the DNA TGCGCCAGCAGCCAAGAGGCGGGGGTGGGGAATGAGCAGTTCTTC. Its translation: CASSQEAGVGNEQFF. The genes are TRBV4-3 and TRBJ2-1, with 7 bases identical to TRBD2. The ends lost 0 bases at V and 7 bases at J; junction bases unmatched: 6. Germline loops: CDR1 LGHNA, CDR2 YSLEER. The CDR3 sequence is 15 residues long.

CDR3 DNA sequence: TGTGCCAGCAGGGGCAGGGCGTTTTTAAACACTGAAGCTTTCTTT. It specifies CASRGRAFLNTEAFF. The chain joins TRBV2 to TRBJ1-1; tentative D call: TRBD1 (5 bases). The V end lost 6 bases, the J end lost 2 bases, and 16 bases lay between the germline ends. This CDR3 has 15 residues. Looked up from germline, CDR1 is SNHLY and CDR2 is FYNNEI.

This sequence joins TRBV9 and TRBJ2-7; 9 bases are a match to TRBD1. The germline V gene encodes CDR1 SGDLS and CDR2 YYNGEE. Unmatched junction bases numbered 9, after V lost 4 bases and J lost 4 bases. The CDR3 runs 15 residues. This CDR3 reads CASSPSSGTGYEQYF. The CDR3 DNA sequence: TGTGCCAGCAGCCCTTCATCCGGGACAGGGTACGAGCAGTACTTC.

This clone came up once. CDR3: CASTPGRGVQETQYF. In DNA form, the CDR3 reads TGTGCCAGCACCCCAGGCCGGGGCGTCCAAGAGACCCAGTACTTC. The chain is built from TRBV7-2 and TRBJ2-5; TRBD1 or TRBD2 may be the D gene (5 bases each). With 7 bases removed from V and 1 base from J, the gap between germline ends came to 16 bases. From germline, CDR1 is SGHTA and CDR2 FQGNSA. The CDR3 contains 15 residues.

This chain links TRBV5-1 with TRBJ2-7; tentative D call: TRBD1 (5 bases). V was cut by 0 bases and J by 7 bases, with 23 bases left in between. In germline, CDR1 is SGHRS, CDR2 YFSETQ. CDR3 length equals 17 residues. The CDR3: CASSLGWVGQGTREQYF. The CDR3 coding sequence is TGCGCCAGCAGCTTGGGATGGGTAGGGCAGGGTACAAGAGAGCAGTACTTC.

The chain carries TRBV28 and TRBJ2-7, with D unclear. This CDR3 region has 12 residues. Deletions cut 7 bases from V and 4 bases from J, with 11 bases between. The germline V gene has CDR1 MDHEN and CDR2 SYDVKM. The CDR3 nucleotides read TGTGCCAGCACTGGCAGCCAATACGAGCAGTACTTC. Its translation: CASTGSQYEQYF.

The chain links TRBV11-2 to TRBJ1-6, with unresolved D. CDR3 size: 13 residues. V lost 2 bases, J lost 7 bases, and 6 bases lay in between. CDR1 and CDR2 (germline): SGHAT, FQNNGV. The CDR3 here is CASSLSWNSPLHF. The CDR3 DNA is TGTGCCAGCAGCTTAAGTTGGAATTCACCCCTCCACTTT.